These 14 T cell receptor beta chains were sequenced from one sample in a study of T cell responses to AZD1222 COVID-19 vaccine. This table comes from immunoSEQ multiplex PCR, and its TCRdb copy is limited to in-frame clones, with some not included. The table has some 84,000 clones, approximately 83% seen once. The material was peripheral blood, obtained 28 days after the second AZD1222 dose. These receptors originate from an adult who received the AZD1222 COVID-19 vaccine.

This chain connects TRBV18 to TRBJ1-3; D is perhaps TRBD1 (6 bases). V lost 3 bases to trimming and J lost 1 base, with 10 bases between them. This CDR3 region has 15 residues. Germline-derived CDR1 and CDR2 are KGHSH and LQKENI. The CDR3 protein is CASSPRTDSGNTIYF. The CDR3 DNA is TGTGCCAGCTCACCTCGGACAGATTCTGGAAACACCATATATTTT. Together with reference TRBV18 and TRBJ1-3, the CDR3 gives the full variable domain: NAGVMQNPRHLVRRRGQEARLRCSPMKGHSHVYWYRQLPEEGLKFMVYLQKENIIDESGMPKERFSAEFPKEGPSILRIQQVVRGDSAAYFCASSPRTDSGNTIYFGEGSWLTVV.

V is TRBV6-5 and J is TRBJ1-2; the D gene is possibly TRBD1 (6 bases). V was clipped by 6 bases and J by 8 bases, with 13 bases between them. The CDR3 consists of 12 residues. From germline, CDR1 is MNHEY and CDR2 SVGAGI. CDR3: CASSSTGKGYTF. The CDR3 DNA is TGTGCCAGCAGCTCAACAGGGAAGGGCTACACCTTC.

V gene TRBV5-5 combines with J gene TRBJ2-1; TRBD1 matches at 7 bases. J lost 9 bases, V lost 2 bases, and 8 bases had no gene match. This CDR3 is 14 amino acids long. CDR1 SGHKS and CDR2 YYEKEE come from the germline V gene (reference sequence). The CDR3 DNA follows: TGTGCCAGCAGCTTTAAAACAGGGGAAGGTGAGCAGTTCTTC. Translating gives CASSFKTGEGEQFF.

The rearrangement joins TRBV6-5 to TRBJ1-2; the match to TRBD1 covers 12 bases. From germline, CDR1 is MNHEY and CDR2 SVGAGI. This CDR3 has 14 residues. The V segment lost 7 bases and the J segment 7 bases; nucleotides outside the gene matches: 7. The CDR3 bases are TGTGCCAGCAATTGGGACAGGGGGCCGGGTGGCTACACCTTC. Translated, it gives CASNWDRGPGGYTF.

This chain joins TRBV7-9 and TRBJ1-4; D might be TRBD1 (6 bases). The germline V gene encodes CDR1 SEHNR and CDR2 FQNEAQ (reference sequence). This CDR3 comprises 15 residues. With 4 bases removed from V and 12 bases from J, the gap between germline ends came to 21 bases. This chain's CDR3 is CASSSRGMGKGELFF. The CDR3 nucleotides read TGTGCCAGCAGCTCCAGGGGCATGGGGAAGGGGGAACTGTTTTTT.

The chain links TRBV13 to TRBJ1-5; 7 bases fit TRBD1. V shed 7 bases, J shed 16 bases, and the junction held 22 bases outside the gene matches. The CDR3 covers 15 residues. Per germline, CDR1 PRHDT and CDR2 FYEKMQ (reference sequence). CDR3 sequence (DNA): TGTGCCAGCACCCCCTATGGGGACAGATACCCTCCTGGACATTTT. Amino acid sequence: CASTPYGDRYPPGHF.

The chain links TRBV19 to TRBJ2-7; D may be TRBD2 (5 bases). The ends were cut back, 3 bases at V and 0 bases at J, with 12 bases in the middle. Germline V gene lookup returns CDR1 LNHDA and CDR2 SQIVND (reference sequence). The CDR3 sequence is 15 residues long. Here the CDR3 reads CASSMSSASSYEQYF. For the CDR3, the DNA is TGTGCCAGTAGTATGAGTAGCGCGAGCTCCTACGAGCAGTACTTC.

V and J are TRBV6-1 and TRBJ1-5; D not resolved. V gave up 3 bases and J gave up 4 bases, with 16 bases separating them. This CDR3 region has 16 residues. Germline V gene data show CDR1 as MNHNS and CDR2 as SASEGT. The CDR3 here is CASSERAGSGNQPQHF. In DNA, the CDR3 is TGTGCCAGCAGTGAGAGGGCGGGAAGCGGGAATCAGCCCCAGCATTTT.

The gene calls are TRBV28 and TRBJ2-7; TRBD2 is a possible D gene (5 bases). CDR3 length: 15 residues. V lost 5 bases and J lost 1, with 15 bases in between. CDR1 is MDHEN, CDR2 SYDVKM, per germline. In DNA form, the CDR3 reads TGTGCCAGCAGTCCCGGGAATATTCCATCCTACGAGCAGTACTTC. This encodes CASSPGNIPSYEQYF.

The chain links TRBV5-8 to TRBJ2-1; TRBD2 aligns across 12 bases. This CDR3 has 15 amino acids. Germline CDR1 SGHTS, CDR2 YDEGEE. V gave up 2 bases and J gave up 10 bases; unmatched junction bases: 7. The CDR3 reads CASSFGLAGGEEQFF. Here the CDR3 DNA reads TGTGCCAGCAGCTTTGGGCTAGCGGGAGGGGAAGAGCAGTTCTTC.

The rearrangement links TRBV11-2 to TRBJ2-1; 7 bases fit TRBD1. This CDR3 has 15 residues. Unmatched junction bases numbered 4, after V lost 5 bases and J lost 0 bases. The germline CDR1 and CDR2 sequences are SGHAT and FQNNGV. The CDR3 region is CASSTHRGSYNEQFF. The DNA for the CDR3 is TGTGCCAGCAGCACACACAGGGGCTCCTACAATGAGCAGTTCTTC.

V gene TRBV7-7 combines with J gene TRBJ1-4; tentative D call: TRBD1 (5 bases). Germline CDR1 SSHAT, CDR2 FNYEAQ (reference sequence). This CDR3 is built from 13 residues. V lost 7 bases and J 7 bases, leaving 13 bases between the germline ends. For the CDR3, the DNA is TGTGCCAGCAAGGAAGCAGGGAGTGAAAAACTGTTTTTT. It encodes CASKEAGSEKLFF. Full variable domain (missing parts from reference TRBV7-7 and TRBJ1-4): GAGVSQSPRYKVTKRGQDVTLRCDPISSHATLYWYQQALGQGPEFLTYFNYEAQPDKSGLPSDRFSAERPEGSISTLTIQRTEQRDSAMYRCASKEAGSEKLFFGSGTQLSVL.

The chain is built from TRBV4-2 and TRBJ1-2; D call uncertain. Trimming shortened V by 4 bases and J by 4 bases, and 13 bases separated the two germline ends. The CDR3 spans 14 residues. In germline, CDR1 is LGHNA, CDR2 YNFKEQ. The CDR3 region has the DNA TGTGCCAGCAGCCGCGAGGGAGCCCTCTATGGCTACACCTTC. This translates into CASSREGALYGYTF.

This sequence joins TRBV21-1 and TRBJ2-5; the table's D gene call, TRBD2, was not cross checked with the DNA. TRBV21-1 is labeled a pseudogene. The CDR3 has 14 amino acids. CDR3 sequence (DNA): TGTGCCAGCAGCAAGGGGACTAGAGAAGAGACCCAGTACTTC. Protein: CASSKGTREETQYF.